A selection of T cell receptor beta chains follows, all from one sample in a study of cytomegalovirus exposure and HLA in healthy donors. Only in-frame clones appear in the TCRdb table, and some are missing; sequencing was by immunoSEQ multiplex PCR. The sample holds roughly 80,000 clones, roughly four fifths seen once. Material: PBMCs. These TCRs come from a woman aged 25 to 39 in good health and CMV-seronegative. Each CDR3 is given with its conserved first and last residue. The D gene is left open where the match is weak. Not all rows give a size; the values are once, few, many and, for expanded clones, a class.

j_gene: TRBJ2-1; d_gene: -; v_gene: TRBV7-9; abundance: -; len: 12; CDR3aa: CASSPQDNEQFF
j_gene: TRBJ2-7; d_gene: -; v_gene: TRBV29-1; abundance: -; len: 11; CDR3aa: CSVRQSYEQYF
j_gene: TRBJ1-4; d_gene: TRBD1; v_gene: TRBV9; abundance: once; len: 15; CDR3aa: CASSASRDRGEKLFF
j_gene: TRBJ2-3; d_gene: -; v_gene: TRBV11-3; abundance: -; len: 13; CDR3aa: CASSSEGPDTQYF
j_gene: TRBJ1-1; d_gene: TRBD1; v_gene: TRBV10-3; abundance: -; len: 15; CDR3aa: CAISAPDRGHTEAFF
j_gene: TRBJ2-1; d_gene: -; v_gene: TRBV15; abundance: -; len: 13; CDR3aa: CATSRVSDNEQFF
j_gene: TRBJ1-3; d_gene: -; v_gene: TRBV18; abundance: -; len: 14; CDR3aa: CASSSGQSGSTIYF
j_gene: TRBJ2-7; d_gene: TRBD2; v_gene: TRBV5-1; abundance: few; len: 11; CDR3aa: CASLAGYEQYF
j_gene: TRBJ2-5; d_gene: TRBD1; v_gene: TRBV11-2; abundance: -; len: 12; CDR3aa: CASAVTGETQYF
j_gene: TRBJ2-7; d_gene: -; v_gene: TRBV19; abundance: -; len: 15; CDR3aa: CASSMRLDNPYEQYF
j_gene: TRBJ2-3; d_gene: TRBD2; v_gene: TRBV7-2; abundance: -; len: 13; CDR3aa: CASSFLAGPTQYF
j_gene: TRBJ2-3; d_gene: TRBD2; v_gene: TRBV6-1; abundance: -; len: 14; CDR3aa: CASSEAGASDTQYF
j_gene: TRBJ2-2; d_gene: TRBD2; v_gene: TRBV7-3; abundance: -; len: 15; CDR3aa: CASSPSGIGTGELFF
j_gene: TRBJ2-7; d_gene: TRBD1; v_gene: TRBV5-1; abundance: -; len: 14; CDR3aa: CASHTGAVNYEQYF
j_gene: TRBJ1-3; d_gene: -; v_gene: TRBV14; abundance: -; len: 16; CDR3aa: CASSPVRGSSGNTIYF
j_gene: TRBJ2-1; d_gene: -; v_gene: TRBV6-5; abundance: -; len: 15; CDR3aa: CASKGVQSSYNEQFF
j_gene: TRBJ1-3; d_gene: -; v_gene: TRBV7-9; abundance: -; len: 14; CDR3aa: CASSPGLSGNTIYF
j_gene: TRBJ1-5; d_gene: -; v_gene: TRBV27; abundance: -; len: 12; CDR3aa: CASQSGNQPQHF
j_gene: TRBJ2-1; d_gene: -; v_gene: TRBV5-6; abundance: -; len: 14; CDR3aa: CASSLLQAHNEQFF
j_gene: TRBJ2-1; d_gene: TRBD1; v_gene: TRBV4-3; abundance: -; len: 15; CDR3aa: CASSHRQGVYNEQFF
j_gene: TRBJ1-2; d_gene: TRBD1; v_gene: TRBV18; abundance: -; len: 16; CDR3aa: CASSPSPGQGNYGYTF
j_gene: TRBJ1-1; d_gene: -; v_gene: TRBV28; abundance: -; len: 15; CDR3aa: CASSLRDLRNTEAFF
j_gene: TRBJ2-7; d_gene: TRBD2; v_gene: TRBV7-3; abundance: -; len: 15; CDR3aa: CASSLSAGEGYEQYF
j_gene: TRBJ1-5; d_gene: -; v_gene: TRBV4-1; abundance: -; len: 13; CDR3aa: CASSPGLNQPQHF
j_gene: TRBJ1-2; d_gene: TRBD1; v_gene: TRBV6-6; abundance: few; len: 16; CDR3aa: CATLGQRTTGDYGYTF
j_gene: TRBJ2-3; d_gene: -; v_gene: TRBV7-9; abundance: -; len: 17; CDR3aa: CASGRPSTGLSTDTQYF